This TCR beta chain came from a study of blood T cell repertoires in COVID-19. Overall study: Spain, Italy and the United States supplied samples that represented acute and convalescent COVID-19. PBMCs, B-cell-depleted T cells, or T cells provided the cDNA or gDNA that made up the material.

Per the original data handling: Estimates of nucleated cell counts were drawn from the amplification of reference gene primers. Generated by immunoSEQ multiplex PCR, the TCRdb table keeps only in-frame clones and is missing some. V and J calls and clone size are those listed in that table; D and trimming were worked out from the DNA. Among about 270,000 clones listed, around 90% were seen once. Living in about two dozen US areas, the participants were between 18 and 89 years of age. In germline, CDR1 is SEHNR, CDR2 FQNEAQ (reference sequence). The CDR3 sequence is 18 residues long. J gave up 5 bases and V 4 bases, and 13 bases lay outside the gene matches.

The origin of this receptor is a woman in her forties with acute COVID-19. The sample comprised PBMCs or T cells enriched from blood (not recorded which). The chain couples TRBV7-9 to TRBJ2-7; 14 positions match TRBD2. The DNA for the CDR3 is TGTGCCAGCAGCTCCACCCCGGGACTAGCGGGGGTTCGGGACGAGCAGTACTTC. Encoded protein: CASSSTPGLAGVRDEQYF.